This T cell receptor beta chain was captured by sequencing in a study of shared clonotypes between healthy human individuals. Study at large: Used for every donor were three CD4 naive, three CD4 memory, two CD8 naive and one CD8 memory plate. Study-wide points: About 4.5% of naive CD4 clonotypes were common to several donors.

Germline V gene sequence: CDR1 SGHTA, CDR2 FQGNSA. Trimming removed 2 bases at V and 1 base at J, with 6 bases between. The CDR3 is 14 amino acids. This clone has just one count. Antigen specificity is unknown. Profiled with immunoSEQ multiplex PCR; TCRdb holds only in-frame clones, not every one. The table includes about 2.4 million clones, approximately 94% detected once. The sequence was collected from a man in his late teens or twenties in good health. Some clones in this sample may be carry-over from other donors' samples. This chain uses TRBV7-2 with TRBJ1-5; D remains unclear. Sequencing input: naive CD4+ T cells from PBMCs. Subset meaning: CD45RA+ positively selected. The CDR3 DNA sequence: TGTGCCAGCAGCTTAAGCACGAGCAATCAGCCCCAGCATTTT. It translates to CASSLSTSNQPQHF.